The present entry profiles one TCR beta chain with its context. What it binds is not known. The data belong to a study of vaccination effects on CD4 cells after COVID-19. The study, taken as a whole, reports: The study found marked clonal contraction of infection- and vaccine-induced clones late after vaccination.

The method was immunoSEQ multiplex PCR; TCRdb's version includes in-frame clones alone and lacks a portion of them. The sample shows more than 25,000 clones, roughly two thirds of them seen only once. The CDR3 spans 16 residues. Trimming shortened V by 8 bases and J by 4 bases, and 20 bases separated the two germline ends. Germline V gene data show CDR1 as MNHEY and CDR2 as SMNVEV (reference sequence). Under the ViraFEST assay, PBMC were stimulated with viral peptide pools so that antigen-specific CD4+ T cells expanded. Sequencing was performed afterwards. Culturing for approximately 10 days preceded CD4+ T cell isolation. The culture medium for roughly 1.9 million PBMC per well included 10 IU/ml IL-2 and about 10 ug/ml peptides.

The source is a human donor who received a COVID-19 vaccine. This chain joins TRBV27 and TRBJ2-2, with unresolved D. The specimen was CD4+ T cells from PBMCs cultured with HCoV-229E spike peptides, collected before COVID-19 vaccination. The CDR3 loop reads CASRGEVGRSTGELFF. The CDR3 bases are TGTGCCAGCCGAGGAGAGGTTGGGCGTAGCACCGGGGAGCTGTTTTTT.